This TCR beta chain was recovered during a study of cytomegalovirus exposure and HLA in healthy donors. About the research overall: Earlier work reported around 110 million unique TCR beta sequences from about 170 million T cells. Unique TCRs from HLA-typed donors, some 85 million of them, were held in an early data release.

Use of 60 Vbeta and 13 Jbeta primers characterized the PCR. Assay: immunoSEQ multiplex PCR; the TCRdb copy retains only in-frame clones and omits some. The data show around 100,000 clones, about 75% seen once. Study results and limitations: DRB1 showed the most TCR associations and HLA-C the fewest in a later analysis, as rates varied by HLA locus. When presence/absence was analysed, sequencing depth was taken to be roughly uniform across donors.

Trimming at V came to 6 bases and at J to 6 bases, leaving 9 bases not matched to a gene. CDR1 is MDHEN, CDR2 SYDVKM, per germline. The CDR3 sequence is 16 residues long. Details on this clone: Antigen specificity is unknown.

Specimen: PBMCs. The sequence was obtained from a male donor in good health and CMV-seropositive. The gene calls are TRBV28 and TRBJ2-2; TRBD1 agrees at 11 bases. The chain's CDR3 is CASRQGQGANAGELFF. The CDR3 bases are TGTGCCAGCAGGCAAGGACAGGGGGCAAACGCCGGGGAGCTGTTTTTT.